Following are 21 T cell receptor beta chains from one sample sequenced in a study of CD8 T cells in Susac syndrome. Reverse transcription used roughly 0.5 to 1 ug RNA and random hexamers. One entry per CDR3 protein, called by TCRdb with MiXCR from the immunoSEQ multiplex PCR reads. This table has roughly 150,000 distinct CDR3 sequences, about 91% appearing once. The sequencing sample was made of CD4+ T cells from PBMCs. Receptors were obtained from a human donor in good health.

The chain joins TRBV20-1 to TRBJ1-2; the match to TRBD1 covers 9 bases. CDR1 DFQATT and CDR2 SNEGSKA come from the germline V gene (reference sequence). V lost 6 bases and J lost 4; bases outside the gene matches: 6. The CDR3 totals 13 residues. The CDR3 DNA reads TGCAGTGCCGCCTTGGGACAGGGCTATGGCTACACCTTC. It specifies CSAALGQGYGYTF.

The chain recombines TRBV5-1 with TRBJ2-1; TRBD2 matches at 8 bases. Per germline, CDR1 SGHRS and CDR2 YFSETQ. J gave up 0 bases and V 3 bases, and 14 bases lay outside the gene matches. The CDR3 length is 19 residues. CDR3 bases: TGCGCCAGCAGCTCCCGGGGGGGCGGGGCCTCTCACTCCTACAATGAGCAGTTCTTC. This sequence encodes CASSSRGGGASHSYNEQFF. The full variable domain, rest sourced from reference TRBV5-1 and TRBJ2-1, is KAGVTQTPRYLIKTRGQQVTLSCSPISGHRSVSWYQQTPGQGLQFLFEYFSETQRNKGNFPGRFSGRQFSNSRSEMNVSTLELGDSALYLCASSSRGGGASHSYNEQFFGPGTRLTVL.

This clonotype was seen more than once but under ten times. This chain links TRBV2 with TRBJ2-7, with D uncertain. The CDR3 totals 14 residues. In germline, CDR1 is SNHLY, CDR2 FYNNEI. The V end lost 2 bases, the J end lost 0 bases, and 8 bases lay between the germline ends. CDR3 nucleotide sequence: TGTGCCAGCAGTGAAACAGAGAGCTCCTACGAGCAGTACTTC. This encodes CASSETESSYEQYF.

The chain employs TRBV6-2 or TRBV6-3 and TRBJ2-5, with 7 bases aligning to TRBD1. J gave up 2 bases and V 8 bases, and 5 bases lay outside the gene matches. The length of the CDR3 is 13 residues. Germline values: CDR1 MNHEY, CDR2 SVGEGT. CDR3 sequence (DNA): TGTGCCAGCTTCCGGGACAGACAAGAGACCCAGTACTTC. Protein: CASFRDRQETQYF.

The chain uses TRBV19 and TRBJ2-7, with D possibly matching TRBD2 (5 bases). Trimming left V 4 bases short and J 6 bases short, with 10 bases between. CDR1 is LNHDA, CDR2 SQIVND, per germline (reference sequence). The CDR3 loop spans 12 amino acids. The CDR3 here is CASSKPRGEQYF. The CDR3 DNA is TGTGCCAGTAGTAAACCACGGGGCGAGCAGTACTTC.

The chain employs TRBV6-2 or TRBV6-3 and TRBJ2-7; 8 bases are a match to TRBD1. CDR1 and CDR2 from the germline V gene are MNHEY and SVGEGT. The junction had 2 bases not matched to a gene; V was cut back by 0 bases and J by 7 bases. This CDR3 is built from 13 residues. The DNA for the CDR3 is TGTGCCAGCAGTTACTCCAGGGGGCTTGAGCAGTACTTC. This encodes CASSYSRGLEQYF.

The chain has TRBV5-4 and TRBJ2-5; D might be TRBD1 (5 bases). Germline V gives CDR1 SGHNT, CDR2 YYREEE (reference sequence). V dropped 2 bases and J dropped 5 bases, with 13 bases sitting between them. The CDR3 runs to 14 residues. CDR3 sequence (DNA): TGTGCCAGCAGCTTAAGACAGCCAGGGGAGACCCAGTACTTC. Amino acids: CASSLRQPGETQYF.

The chain has TRBV19 and TRBJ2-1; maybe TRBD2 (7 bases). Trimming pared 6 bases from V and 13 bases from J, leaving 19 bases between. This CDR3 has 13 amino acids. CDR1 is LNHDA and CDR2 is SQIVND in the germline V gene (reference sequence). CDR3 loop: CASRGGRGGPQFF. The CDR3 coding sequence is TGTGCCAGTAGGGGGGGCAGGGGAGGGCCTCAGTTCTTC.

This chain connects TRBV28 to TRBJ2-7; D might be TRBD2 (5 bases). With 4 bases removed from V and 2 bases from J, the gap between germline ends came to 12 bases. The CDR3 covers 14 residues. Germline CDR1 and CDR2: MDHEN and SYDVKM. As DNA, the CDR3 is TGTGCCAGCAGTTCGTACACGGGGACCTACGAGCAGTACTTC. This encodes CASSSYTGTYEQYF.

The chain is built from TRBV9 and TRBJ2-1; 8 positions agree with TRBD2. CDR3 length: 16 residues. Looked up from germline, CDR1 is SGDLS and CDR2 is YYNGEE. Trimming cost V 0 bases and J 4 bases; bases outside gene matches: 6. DNA for the CDR3: TGTGCCAGCAGCGTAGAGGGGACTAGGGGTTACAATGAGCAGTTCTTC. Translated: CASSVEGTRGYNEQFF. Combining the CDR3 with reference TRBV9 and TRBJ2-1 gives the whole variable domain DSGVTQTPKHLITATGQRVTLRCSPRSGDLSVYWYQQSLDQGLQFLIQYYNGEERAKGNILERFSAQQFPDLHSELNLSSLELGDSALYFCASSVEGTRGYNEQFFGPGTRLTVL.

V gene TRBV10-2 combines with J gene TRBJ2-4; D unclear. Per the germline V gene, CDR1 is WSHSY and CDR2 is SAAADI. Trimming shortened V by 7 bases and J by 0 bases, and 7 bases separated the two germline ends. The CDR3 runs to 13 residues. The CDR3 DNA reads as TGCGCCAGCATGGAACTAGCCAAAAACATTCAGTACTTC. Protein sequence: CASMELAKNIQYF.

This clonotype was found once. The chain couples TRBV7-2 to TRBJ2-6; D might be TRBD1 or TRBD2, each matching 6 bases. Trimming left V 6 bases short and J 2 bases short, with 11 bases between. In germline, CDR1 is SGHTA, CDR2 FQGNSA. This CDR3 has 15 amino acids. The CDR3 loop is CASSKGGTGANVLTF. CDR3 DNA sequence: TGTGCCAGCAGTAAGGGGGGTACTGGGGCCAACGTCCTGACTTTC.

The CDR3, as DNA: TGCGCCAGCAGCCAAGCCCCGTTTGGGCAGCCCCAGCATTTT. Protein product: CASSQAPFGQPQHF. The genes are TRBV4-3 and TRBJ1-5; D gene unclear. CDR1 is LGHNA and CDR2 is YSLEER in the germline V gene. The CDR3 totals 14 residues. Trimming pared 1 base from V and 7 bases from J, leaving 11 bases between.

V gene TRBV29-1 combines with J gene TRBJ1-2; no clear D. From germline, CDR1 is SQVTM and CDR2 ANQGSEA. The CDR3 has 12 residues. Trimming removed 6 bases from V and 5 bases from J, with 13 bases in between. The CDR3 region is CSVTDGSYGYTF. CDR3 bases: TGCAGCGTGACGGACGGGTCTTATGGCTACACCTTC.

This clonotype was found once. This rearrangement joins TRBV6-6 to TRBJ1-5; 8 bases agree with TRBD1. V shed 6 bases and J 7 bases; nucleotides not matched to a gene: 8. This CDR3 contains 14 residues. Germline CDR1 reads MNHNY; CDR2 reads SVGAGI (reference sequence). The DNA of the CDR3 is TGTGCCAGCAGCTTCGGGACAGGAGAACAGCCCCAGCATTTT. It is translated as CASSFGTGEQPQHF.

The rearrangement links TRBV25-1 to TRBJ2-3; TRBD1 matches at 9 bases. The V segment lost 6 bases and the J segment 0 bases; nucleotides outside the gene matches: 1. Germline-derived CDR1 and CDR2 are MGHDK and SYGVNS. The CDR3 contains 14 residues. The CDR3 is CASRGQGSTDTQYF. In DNA form, the CDR3 reads TGTGCCAGCAGAGGACAGGGGAGCACAGATACGCAGTATTTT.

The chain combines TRBV6-1 with TRBJ1-1; 8 bases match TRBD1. Germline CDR1 reads MNHNS; CDR2 reads SASEGT. The CDR3 runs to 13 residues. J was trimmed by 12 bases and V by 3 bases; bases with no gene match: 9. The CDR3 region has the DNA TGTGCCAGCAGTGACAGGGGGCTGAAGGGAACTTTCTTT. It codes for CASSDRGLKGTFF.

V is TRBV5-1 and J is TRBJ2-1; 7 bases are shared with TRBD2. The CDR3 is made up of 15 amino acids. Looked up from germline, CDR1 is SGHRS and CDR2 is YFSETQ. After removal of 3 bases from V and 4 bases from J, the junction contained 7 bases not matched to a gene. Written as DNA, the CDR3 is TGCGCCAGCAGCTCAGCGCGGGGGACTTACAATGAGCAGTTCTTC. This translates into CASSSARGTYNEQFF.

This clonotype was seen just once. This chain links TRBV4-2 with TRBJ2-1; 8 bases fit TRBD2. This CDR3 spans 16 amino acids. V shed 0 bases, J shed 9 bases, and the junction held 10 bases outside the gene matches. Germline values: CDR1 LGHNA, CDR2 YNFKEQ. This chain's CDR3 is CASSQDLTGGPFEQFF. DNA of the CDR3: TGTGCCAGCAGCCAAGATCTAACGGGAGGGCCCTTTGAGCAGTTCTTC.

The genes are TRBV5-8 and TRBJ2-5; 8 positions match TRBD2. J gave up 2 bases and V 4 bases, and 10 bases lay outside the gene matches. CDR3 length: 16 amino acids. The germline gives CDR1 SGHTS, CDR2 YDEGEE. This CDR3 reads CASSQAYGGAQETQYF. The CDR3 DNA reads as TGTGCCAGCAGCCAGGCATACGGGGGGGCTCAAGAGACCCAGTACTTC.

The V and J genes are TRBV29-1 and TRBJ2-1; D call uncertain. Germline V CDR1 and CDR2: SQVTM, ANQGSEA. V was cut by 3 bases and J by 4 bases, with 13 bases left in between. The length of the CDR3 is 14 residues. The CDR3 nucleotides read TGCAGCGTTGATAGATTAGGGTTGTACAATGAGCAGTTCTTC. Translating it yields CSVDRLGLYNEQFF.